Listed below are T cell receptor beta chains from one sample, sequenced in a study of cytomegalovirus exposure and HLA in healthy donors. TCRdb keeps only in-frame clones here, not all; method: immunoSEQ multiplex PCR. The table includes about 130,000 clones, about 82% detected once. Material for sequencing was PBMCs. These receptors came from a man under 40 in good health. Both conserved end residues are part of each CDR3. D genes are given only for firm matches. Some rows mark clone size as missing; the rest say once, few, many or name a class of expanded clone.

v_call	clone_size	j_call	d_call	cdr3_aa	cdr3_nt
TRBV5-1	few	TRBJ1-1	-	CASSVGPGNTEAFF	TGCGCCAGCAGCGTGGGCCCAGGGAACACTGAAGCTTTCTTT
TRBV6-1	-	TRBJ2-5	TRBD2	CASSAGTTLAGGKETQYF	TGTGCCAGCAGTGCCGGGACAACCTTAGCGGGGGGGAAAGAGACCCAGTACTTC
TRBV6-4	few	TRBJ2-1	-	CASGAEPSSYNEQFF	TGTGCCAGCGGGGCGGAGCCGAGCTCCTACAATGAGCAGTTCTTC
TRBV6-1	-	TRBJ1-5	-	CASRPRGLGDQPQHF	TGTGCCAGCAGGCCCAGGGGCCTGGGTGATCAGCCCCAGCATTTT
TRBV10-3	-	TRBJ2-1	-	CATADSVGYNEQFF	TGTGCCACCGCCGACAGTGTGGGCTACAATGAGCAGTTCTTC
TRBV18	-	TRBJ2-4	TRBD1	CASSVWDSKNIQYF	TGTGCCAGCTCAGTCTGGGACAGCAAAAACATTCAGTACTTC
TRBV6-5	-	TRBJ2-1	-	CASTPPGFNEQFF	TGTGCCAGCACCCCCCCCGGGTTCAATGAGCAGTTCTTC
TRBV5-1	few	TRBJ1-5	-	CASSVSPGEEPQHF	TGCGCCAGCAGCGTCTCTCCAGGGGAAGAGCCCCAGCATTTT
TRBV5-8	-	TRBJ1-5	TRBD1	CASSGGQAINQPQHF	TGTGCCAGCAGCGGGGGACAGGCGATCAATCAGCCCCAGCATTTT
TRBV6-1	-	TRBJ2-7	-	CASSLTVHEQYF	TGTGCCAGCAGTCTAACAGTCCACGAGCAGTACTTC
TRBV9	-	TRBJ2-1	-	CASSVSGEHEQFF	TGTGCCAGCAGCGTTTCAGGGGAGCATGAGCAGTTCTTC
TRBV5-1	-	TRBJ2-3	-	CASSLEGRGVQDTQYF	TGCGCCAGCAGCTTGGAAGGTCGGGGAGTCCAAGATACGCAGTATTTT
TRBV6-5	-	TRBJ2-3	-	CASRGRAGDTQYF	TGTGCCAGCAGGGGGAGAGCGGGAGATACGCAGTATTTT
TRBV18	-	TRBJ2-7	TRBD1	CASSPVQGSEQYF	TGTGCCAGCTCACCGGTACAGGGGAGTGAGCAGTACTTT
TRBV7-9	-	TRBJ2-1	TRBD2	CASSTRTSGSNEQFF	TGTGCCAGCAGCACCCGGACTAGCGGGAGCAATGAGCAGTTCTTC
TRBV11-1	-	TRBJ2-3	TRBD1	CASSSGGPQRADTQYF	TGTGCCAGCAGCTCAGGGGGACCCCAGAGAGCAGATACGCAGTATTTT
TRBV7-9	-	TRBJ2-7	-	CASSSTGTSSYEQYF	TGTGCCAGCAGCTCAACGGGGACAAGCTCCTACGAGCAGTACTTC
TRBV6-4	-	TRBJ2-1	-	CASSDRSGTPYGEQFF	TGTGCCAGCAGTGACCGATCCGGGACTCCTTACGGGGAGCAGTTCTTC
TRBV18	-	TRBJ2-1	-	CASSPFGQGSFSYNEQFF	TGTGCCAGCTCACCCTTCGGTCAGGGAAGTTTCTCCTACAATGAGCAGTTCTTC
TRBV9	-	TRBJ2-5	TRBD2	CASSVEWGGSGGETQYF	TGCGCCAGCAGCGTAGAATGGGGCGGGAGTGGGGGAGAGACCCAGTACTTC
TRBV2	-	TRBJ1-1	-	CASRQGSGMNTEAFF	TGTGCCAGCAGACAGGGAAGTGGTATGAACACTGAAGCTTTCTTT
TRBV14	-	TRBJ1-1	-	CASSVSNTEAFF	TGTGCCAGCAGCGTCAGTAACACTGAAGCTTTCTTT
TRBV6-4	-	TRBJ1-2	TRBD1	CASRSDDRVGGYTF	TGTGCCAGCAGGAGTGATGACAGGGTAGGCGGCTACACCTTC
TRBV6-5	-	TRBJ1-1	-	CASRPGLDTEAFF	TGTGCCAGCAGGCCAGGACTGGACACTGAAGCTTTCTTT
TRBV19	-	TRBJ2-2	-	CASSIGGPQVGELFF	TGTGCCAGTAGTATAGGAGGGCCCCAGGTCGGGGAGCTGTTTTTT
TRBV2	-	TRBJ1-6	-	CASSEKVGTPYNSPLHF	TGTGCCAGCAGTGAAAAGGTGGGGACACCGTATAATTCACCCCTCCACTTT
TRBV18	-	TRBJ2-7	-	CASSPGQFNEQYF	TGTGCCAGCTCACCAGGACAGTTTAACGAGCAGTACTTC
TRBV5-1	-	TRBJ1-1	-	CASSLRGGDTEAFF	TGCGCCAGCAGCTTAAGGGGAGGGGACACTGAAGCTTTCTTT
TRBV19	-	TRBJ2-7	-	CASSIVDSSYEQYF	TGTGCCAGTAGTATAGTGGACAGCTCCTACGAGCAGTACTTC
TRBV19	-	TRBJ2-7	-	CASSMVAVGSYEQYF	TGTGCCAGTAGTATGGTAGCGGTAGGCTCCTACGAGCAGTACTTC
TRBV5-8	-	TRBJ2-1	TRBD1	CASSLGGQGVDEQFF	TGTGCCAGCAGCTTGGGGGGACAGGGGGTCGATGAGCAGTTCTTC